This T cell receptor beta chain was sequenced in a study of OX40 agonist ivuxolimab in advanced cancers. Remarks on this clone: What it binds is not known.

Regarding the study as a whole: Circulating CD4+ and CD8+ T cells showed clonal expansion by week 6 at 0.1 to 3.0 mg/kg.

Data came from immunoSEQ multiplex PCR; TCRdb stores just in-frame clones and leaves some out. The sample has 80,000 to 95,000 clones, 70% to 90% seen once; the top ten hold 0.6% to 0.9%. J was trimmed by 5 bases and V by 4 bases; bases with no gene match: 1. The length of the CDR3 is 13 residues. Germline CDR1 and CDR2: WSHSY and SAAADI. The TCR originated in an adult with an advanced solid tumor such as melanoma, head and neck, liver or kidney cancer. Sequences were derived from CD4+ or CD8+ T cells sorted from blood, sampled in a trial of the OX40 agonist ivuxolimab. The chain is built from TRBV10-2 and TRBJ1-5; 8 positions agree with TRBD1. This CDR3 is CASSGDRHQPQHF. The CDR3 DNA sequence: TGCGCCAGCAGTGGGGACAGGCATCAGCCCCAGCATTTT.